Below, one TCR beta chain is given with its context. Its matching antigen is unknown. This CDR3 comprises 16 residues. CDR1 and CDR2 (germline): SGDLS, YYNGEE. The trim removed 1 base at V and 2 bases at J, leaving 3 bases unmatched. This sample is drawn from a study of cytotoxic CD8 clonotypes in ibrutinib-treated CLL. Findings and caveats of the study: Baseline clonality, above age-matched healthy donor levels, tracked circulating CD8+ T-cell counts.

Libraries were prepared by immunoSEQ multiplex PCR; TCRdb keeps only in-frame clonotypes and omits some of them. The sample contains around 150,000 clones, roughly 84% of which appear only once. This rearrangement joins TRBV9 to TRBJ2-3; TRBD2 agrees at 11 bases. Sequenced material: PBMCs, taken at disease progression, from a patient treated with ibrutinib. The TCR comes from a human donor with chronic lymphocytic leukemia. DNA for the CDR3: TGTGCCAGCAGCGTATTTAGCGGGGGGGTCACAGATACGCAGTATTTT. It is translated as CASSVFSGGVTDTQYF. Based on the CDR3 plus reference TRBV9 and TRBJ2-3, the full variable domain is DSGVTQTPKHLITATGQRVTLRCSPRSGDLSVYWYQQSLDQGLQFLIQYYNGEERAKGNILERFSAQQFPDLHSELNLSSLELGDSALYFCASSVFSGGVTDTQYFGPGTRLTVL.